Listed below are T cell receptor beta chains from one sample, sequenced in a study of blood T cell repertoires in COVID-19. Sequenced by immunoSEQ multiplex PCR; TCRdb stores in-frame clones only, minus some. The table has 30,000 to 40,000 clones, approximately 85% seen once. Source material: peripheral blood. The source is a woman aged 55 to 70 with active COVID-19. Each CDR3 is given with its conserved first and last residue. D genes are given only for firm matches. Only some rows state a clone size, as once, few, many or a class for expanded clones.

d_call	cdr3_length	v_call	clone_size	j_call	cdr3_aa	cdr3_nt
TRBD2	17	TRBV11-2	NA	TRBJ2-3	CASSSLGSGGRRDTQYF	TGTGCCAGCAGCTCACTGGGTAGCGGGGGTAGGAGAGATACGCAGTATTTT
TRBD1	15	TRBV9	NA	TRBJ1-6	CASSPRTGRNSPLHF	TGTGCCAGCAGCCCTCGGACAGGGCGTAATTCACCCCTCCACTTT
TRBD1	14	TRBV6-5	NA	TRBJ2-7	CASSWDRSSYEQYF	TGTGCCAGCAGCTGGGACAGATCTTCCTACGAGCAGTACTTC
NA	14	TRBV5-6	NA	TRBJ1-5	CASSRGLVNQPQHF	TGTGCCAGCAGCCGGGGTCTTGTCAATCAGCCCCAGCATTTT
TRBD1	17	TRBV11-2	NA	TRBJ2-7	CASSLGTVLKGPYEQYF	TGTGCCAGCAGCCTAGGGACAGTCTTAAAGGGACCCTACGAGCAGTACTTC
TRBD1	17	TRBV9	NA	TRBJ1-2	CASSETPTGVVGYGYTF	TGTGCCAGCAGCGAGACCCCAACAGGGGTAGTGGGATATGGCTACACCTTC
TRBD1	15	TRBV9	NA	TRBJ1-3	CASSPQQGAGNTIYF	TGTGCCAGCAGCCCTCAACAGGGGGCTGGAAACACCATATATTTT
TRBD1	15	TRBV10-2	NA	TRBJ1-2	CAILTREGQGNGYTF	TGCGCCATCCTGACCCGAGAAGGACAGGGGAATGGCTACACCTTC
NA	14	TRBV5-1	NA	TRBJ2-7	CASRGGWVVHEQYF	TGCGCCAGCAGGGGCGGGTGGGTTGTCCACGAGCAGTACTTC
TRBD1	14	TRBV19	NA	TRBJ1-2	CASRAGTGLYGYTF	TGTGCCAGTAGGGCCGGGACAGGCCTCTATGGCTACACCTTC
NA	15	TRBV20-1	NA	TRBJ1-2	CSASGGIWGGYGYTF	TGCAGTGCTAGTGGGGGGATCTGGGGAGGCTATGGCTACACCTTC
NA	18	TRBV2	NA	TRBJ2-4	CASSERVARAYGKNIQYF	TGTGCCAGCAGTGAAAGGGTAGCGAGGGCGTATGGCAAAAACATTCAGTACTTC
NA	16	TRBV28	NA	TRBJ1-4	CASSSGKGPVAEKLFF	TGTGCCAGCAGCAGCGGGAAGGGACCCGTGGCCGAAAAACTGTTTTTT
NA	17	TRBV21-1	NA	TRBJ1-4	CASSKLGQGPTNEKLFF	TGTGCCAGCAGCAAATTGGGACAGGGCCCAACTAATGAAAAACTGTTTTTT
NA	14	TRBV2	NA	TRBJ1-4	CASNADRSNEKLFF	TGTGCCAGCAATGCTGACAGGTCGAATGAAAAACTGTTTTTT
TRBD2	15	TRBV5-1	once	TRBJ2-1	CASSLGLAAYNEQFF	TGCGCCAGCAGCTTGGGACTAGCGGCCTACAATGAGCAGTTCTTC
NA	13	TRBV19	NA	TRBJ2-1	CASSSGSYNEQFF	TGTGCCAGTAGCAGCGGCTCCTACAATGAGCAGTTCTTC
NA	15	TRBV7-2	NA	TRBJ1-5	CASSLSGQRNQPQHF	TGTGCCAGCAGCTTGTCCGGACAACGCAATCAGCCCCAGCATTTT
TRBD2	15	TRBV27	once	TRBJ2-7	CASSSSGWTSYEQYF	TGTGCCAGCAGTTCTAGCGGGTGGACCTCCTACGAGCAGTACTTC
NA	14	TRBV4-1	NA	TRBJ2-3	CASSQDLSTDTQYF	TGCGCCAGCAGCCAAGACCTGAGCACAGATACGCAGTATTTT
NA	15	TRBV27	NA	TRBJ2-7	CARDTSRGLNYEQYF	TGTGCCAGGGACACGTCCAGGGGATTAAACTACGAGCAGTACTTC
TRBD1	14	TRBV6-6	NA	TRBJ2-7	CASSSPGQGNEQYF	TGTGCCAGCAGTTCACCGGGACAGGGGAACGAGCAGTACTTC
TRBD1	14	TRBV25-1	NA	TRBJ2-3	CASSKTGGPDTQYF	TGTGCCAGCAGTAAGACAGGGGGGCCAGATACGCAGTATTTT
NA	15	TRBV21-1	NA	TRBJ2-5	CASSKGGTGQETQYF	TGTGCCAGCAGCAAAGGGGGGACAGGGCAAGAGACCCAGTACTTC
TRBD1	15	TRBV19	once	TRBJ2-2	CASSAGTGGFGELFF	TGTGCCAGTAGTGCCGGGACAGGGGGCTTCGGGGAGCTGTTTTTT
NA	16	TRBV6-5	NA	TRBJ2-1	CASSYPVDRASYEQFF	TGTGCCAGCAGTTACCCAGTCGACCGCGCTAGCTATGAGCAGTTCTTC
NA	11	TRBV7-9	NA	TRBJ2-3	CASRLGDTQYF	TGTGCCAGCAGGCTAGGAGATACGCAGTATTTT
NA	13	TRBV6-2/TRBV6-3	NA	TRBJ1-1	CASSRTENTEAFF	TGTGCCAGCAGTAGGACAGAAAACACTGAAGCTTTCTTT
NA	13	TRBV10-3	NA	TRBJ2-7	CAISESTHYEQYF	TGTGCCATCAGTGAGTCCACACATTACGAGCAGTACTTC
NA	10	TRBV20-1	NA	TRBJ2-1	CSASEGEQFF	TGCAGTGCTAGCGAGGGTGAGCAGTTCTTC
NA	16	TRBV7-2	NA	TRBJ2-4	CASSLVVGLAKNIQYF	TGTGCCAGCAGCTTAGTGGTGGGGCTAGCCAAAAACATTCAGTACTTC
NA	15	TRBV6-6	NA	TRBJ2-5	CASSYSAGTSETQYF	TGTGCCAGCAGTTACTCGGCGGGAACGTCAGAGACCCAGTACTTC
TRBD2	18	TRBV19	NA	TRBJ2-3	CASSARLAGGQSTDTQYF	TGTGCCAGTAGTGCACGACTAGCGGGAGGGCAAAGCACAGATACGCAGTATTTT
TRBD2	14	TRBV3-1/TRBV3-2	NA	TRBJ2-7	CASSPLAGENEQYF	TGTGCCAGCAGCCCGCTAGCGGGAGAGAACGAGCAGTACTTC
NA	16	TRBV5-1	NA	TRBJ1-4	CASSLGRGQRDEKLFF	TGCGCCAGCAGCCTGGGCCGAGGACAGCGGGACGAAAAACTGTTTTTT
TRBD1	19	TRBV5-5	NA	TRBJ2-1	CASSSTGQGGLGSGREQFF	TGTGCCAGCAGCTCTACGGGACAGGGAGGTCTCGGGAGCGGTAGGGAGCAGTTCTTC
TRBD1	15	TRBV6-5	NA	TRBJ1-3	CASSLTQGKGNTIYF	TGTGCCAGCAGTTTGACACAGGGGAAAGGAAACACCATATATTTT
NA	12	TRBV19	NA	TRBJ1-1	CASTMGGGEAFF	TGTGCCAGTACCATGGGAGGGGGTGAAGCTTTCTTT
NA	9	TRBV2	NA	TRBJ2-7	CATKYEQYF	TGTGCCACTAAATACGAGCAGTACTTC
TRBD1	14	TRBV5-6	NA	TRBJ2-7	CASSVGQAAYEQYF	TGTGCCAGCAGCGTAGGACAGGCGGCCTACGAGCAGTACTTC
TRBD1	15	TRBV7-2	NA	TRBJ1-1	CASSPWDRENTEAFF	TGTGCCAGCAGCCCCTGGGACAGGGAAAACACTGAAGCTTTCTTT
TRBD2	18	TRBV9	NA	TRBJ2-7	CASSPGTSGRASYEEQYF	TGTGCCAGCAGCCCAGGGACTAGCGGGAGAGCTTCGTACGAGGAGCAGTACTTC
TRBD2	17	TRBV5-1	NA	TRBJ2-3	CASSSGLAGAGTDTQYF	TGCGCCAGCAGCTCAGGACTAGCGGGGGCCGGCACAGATACGCAGTATTTT
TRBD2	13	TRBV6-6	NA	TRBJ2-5	CATRGREGWTQYF	TGTGCCACACGTGGGCGGGAGGGTTGGACCCAGTACTTC
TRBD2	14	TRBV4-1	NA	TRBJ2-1	CASSQEGLADEQFF	TGCGCCAGCAGCCAAGAGGGCCTAGCGGATGAGCAGTTCTTC
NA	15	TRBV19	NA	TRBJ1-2	CASSMDKNRPYGYTF	TGTGCCAGTAGTATGGACAAAAATCGTCCCTATGGCTACACCTTC
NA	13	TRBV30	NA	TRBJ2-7	CAWSDRGWSEQYF	TGTGCCTGGAGCGATAGAGGTTGGAGCGAGCAGTACTTC
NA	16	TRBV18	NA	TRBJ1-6	CASSQLESSYNSPLHF	TGTGCCAGCTCACAGCTAGAAAGCTCCTATAATTCACCCCTCCACTTT
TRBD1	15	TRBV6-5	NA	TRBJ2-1	CASSSGTGIFNEQFF	TGTGCCAGCAGTTCCGGGACAGGGATATTCAATGAGCAGTTCTTC
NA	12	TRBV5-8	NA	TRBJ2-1	CASSLTGGEQFF	TGTGCCAGCAGCTTAACAGGTGGAGAGCAGTTCTTC
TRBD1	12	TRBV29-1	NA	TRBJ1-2	CSATTGDYGYTF	TGCAGCGCCACAACAGGGGACTATGGCTACACCTTC
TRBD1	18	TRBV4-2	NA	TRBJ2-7	CASSQDPQGALVKYEQYF	TGTGCCAGCAGCCAAGATCCGCAGGGGGCCCTGGTAAAGTACGAGCAGTACTTC
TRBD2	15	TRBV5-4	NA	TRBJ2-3	CASSLAGVGTDTQYF	TGTGCCAGCAGCTTAGCGGGGGTAGGGACAGATACGCAGTATTTT
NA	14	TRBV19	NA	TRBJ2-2	CASSKSANTGELFF	TGTGCCAGTTCGAAGTCAGCGAACACCGGGGAGCTGTTTTTT
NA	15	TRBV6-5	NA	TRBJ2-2	CASSYGGMNTGELFF	TGTGCCAGCAGTTACGGCGGGATGAACACCGGGGAGCTGTTTTTT
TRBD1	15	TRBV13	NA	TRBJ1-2	CASSPWDSRNYGYTF	TGTGCCAGCAGCCCATGGGACAGTCGTAACTATGGCTACACCTTC
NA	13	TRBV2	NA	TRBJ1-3	CASSEGRWGTIYF	TGTGCCAGCAGTGAGGGGCGGTGGGGCACCATATATTTT
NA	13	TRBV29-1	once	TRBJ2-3	CSVEPVLGDTQYF	TGCAGCGTTGAACCCGTACTTGGAGATACGCAGTATTTT